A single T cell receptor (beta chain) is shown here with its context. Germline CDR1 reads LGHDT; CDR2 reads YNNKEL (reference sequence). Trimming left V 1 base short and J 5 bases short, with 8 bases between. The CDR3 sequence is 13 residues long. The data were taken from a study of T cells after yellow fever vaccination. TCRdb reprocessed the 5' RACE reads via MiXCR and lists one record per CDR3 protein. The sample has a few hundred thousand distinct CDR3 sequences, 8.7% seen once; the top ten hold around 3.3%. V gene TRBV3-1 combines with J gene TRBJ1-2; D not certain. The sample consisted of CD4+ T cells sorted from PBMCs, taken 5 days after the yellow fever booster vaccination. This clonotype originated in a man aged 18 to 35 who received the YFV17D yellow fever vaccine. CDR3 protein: CASSQGLRYGYTF. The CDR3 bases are TGTGCCAGCAGCCAAGGCCTGAGGTATGGCTACACCTTC.